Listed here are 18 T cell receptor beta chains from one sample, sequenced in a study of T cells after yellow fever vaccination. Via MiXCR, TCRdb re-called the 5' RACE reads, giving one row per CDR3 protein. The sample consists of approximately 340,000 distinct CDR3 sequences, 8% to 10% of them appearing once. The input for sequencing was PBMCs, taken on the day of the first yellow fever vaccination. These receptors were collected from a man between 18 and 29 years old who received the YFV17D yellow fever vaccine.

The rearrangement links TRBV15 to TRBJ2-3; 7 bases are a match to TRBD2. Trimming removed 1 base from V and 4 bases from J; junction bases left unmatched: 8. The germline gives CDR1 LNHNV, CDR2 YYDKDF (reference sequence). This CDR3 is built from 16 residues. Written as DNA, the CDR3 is TGTGCCACCAGCAGAGCGGGGTGGGAGGGCGCAGATACGCAGTATTTT. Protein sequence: CATSRAGWEGADTQYF.

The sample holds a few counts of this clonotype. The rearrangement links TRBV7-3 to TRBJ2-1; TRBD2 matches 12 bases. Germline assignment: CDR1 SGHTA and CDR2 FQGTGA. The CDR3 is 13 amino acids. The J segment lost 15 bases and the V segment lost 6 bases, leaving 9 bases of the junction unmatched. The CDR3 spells CASSPGLAGSLFF. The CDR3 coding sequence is TGTGCCAGCAGTCCCGGACTAGCGGGGTCTCTGTTCTTC.

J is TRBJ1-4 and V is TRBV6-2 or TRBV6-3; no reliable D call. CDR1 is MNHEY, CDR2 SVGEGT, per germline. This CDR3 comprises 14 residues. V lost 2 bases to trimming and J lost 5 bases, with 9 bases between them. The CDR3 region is CASSYRVGNEKLFF. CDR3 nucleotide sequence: TGTGCCAGCAGTTACCGCGTCGGGAATGAAAAACTGTTTTTT.

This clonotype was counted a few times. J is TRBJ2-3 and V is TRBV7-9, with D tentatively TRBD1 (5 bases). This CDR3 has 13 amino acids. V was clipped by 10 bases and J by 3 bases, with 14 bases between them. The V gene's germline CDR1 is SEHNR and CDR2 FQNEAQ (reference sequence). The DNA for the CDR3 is TGTGCCACCAATGAACAGGCGACAGATACGCAGTATTTT. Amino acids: CATNEQATDTQYF.

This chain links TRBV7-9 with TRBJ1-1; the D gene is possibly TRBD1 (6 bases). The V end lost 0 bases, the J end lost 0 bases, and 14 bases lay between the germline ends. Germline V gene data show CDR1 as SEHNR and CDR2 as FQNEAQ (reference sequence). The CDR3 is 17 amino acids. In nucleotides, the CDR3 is TGTGCCAGCAGCTTAGCTTCCTGGGGGGCAATGAACACTGAAGCTTTCTTT. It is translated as CASSLASWGAMNTEAFF. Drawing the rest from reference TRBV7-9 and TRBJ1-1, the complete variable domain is DTGVSQNPRHKITKRGQNVTFRCDPISEHNRLYWYRQTLGQGPEFLTYFQNEAQLEKSRLLSDRFSAERPKGSFSTLEIQRTEQGDSAMYLCASSLASWGAMNTEAFFGQGTRLTVV.

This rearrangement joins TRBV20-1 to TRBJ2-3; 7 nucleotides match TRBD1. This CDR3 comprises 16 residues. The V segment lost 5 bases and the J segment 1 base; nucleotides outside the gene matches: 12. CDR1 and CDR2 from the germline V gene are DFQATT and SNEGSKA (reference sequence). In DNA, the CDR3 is TGCAGTGCTGGAGCTACAGGGGCGCTTGGCACAGATACGCAGTATTTT. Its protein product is CSAGATGALGTDTQYF.

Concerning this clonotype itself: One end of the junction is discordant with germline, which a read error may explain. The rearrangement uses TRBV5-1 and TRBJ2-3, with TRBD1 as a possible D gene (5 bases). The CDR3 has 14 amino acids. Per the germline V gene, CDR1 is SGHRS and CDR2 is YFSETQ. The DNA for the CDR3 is TGCGCCAGCAGCTTGGCCCCCATTTCCCAGGGCAAAGATTTT. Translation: CASSLAPISQGKDF.

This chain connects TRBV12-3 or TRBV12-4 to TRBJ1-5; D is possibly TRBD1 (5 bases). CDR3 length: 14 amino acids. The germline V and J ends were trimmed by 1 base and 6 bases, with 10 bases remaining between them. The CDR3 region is CASSLVSGSQPQHF. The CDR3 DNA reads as TGTGCCAGCAGTTTAGTATCAGGGAGTCAGCCCCAGCATTTT.

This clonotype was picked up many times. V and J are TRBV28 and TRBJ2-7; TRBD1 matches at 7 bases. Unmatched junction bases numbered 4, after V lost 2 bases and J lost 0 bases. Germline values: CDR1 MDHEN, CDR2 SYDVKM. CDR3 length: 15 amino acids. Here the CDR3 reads CASSLTGAGSYEQYV. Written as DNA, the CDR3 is TGTGCCAGCAGTTTAACAGGGGCGGGCTCCTACGAGCAGTACGTC.

CDR3 sequence: CASSQIAGVRLGEQYV. Here the CDR3 DNA reads TGTGCCAGCAGCCAGATAGCGGGGGTGCGGTTGGGCGAGCAGTACGTC. The chain is built from TRBV6-5 and TRBJ2-7; the match to TRBD2 covers 9 bases. Germline V gene lookup returns CDR1 MNHEY and CDR2 SVGAGI. There are 16 residues in the CDR3. The J segment lost 6 bases and the V segment lost 6 bases, leaving 15 bases of the junction unmatched.

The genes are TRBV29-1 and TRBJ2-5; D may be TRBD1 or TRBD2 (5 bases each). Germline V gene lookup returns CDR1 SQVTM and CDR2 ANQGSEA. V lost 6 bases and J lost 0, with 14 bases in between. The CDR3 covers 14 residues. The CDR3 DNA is TGCAGCGTAAGGGACGGTTGGTACCAAGAGACCCAGTACTTC. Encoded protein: CSVRDGWYQETQYF.

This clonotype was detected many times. CDR3 protein: CSVEDGRGGNQPQHF. In DNA, the CDR3 is TGCAGCGTTGAAGACGGGAGGGGAGGGAATCAGCCCCAGCATTTT. The gene calls are TRBV29-1 and TRBJ1-5; maybe TRBD1 (5 bases). Germline assignment: CDR1 SQVTM and CDR2 ANQGSEA. The CDR3 runs to 15 residues. The V and J ends lost 0 bases and 4 bases respectively, with 13 bases between them. Based on the CDR3 plus reference TRBV29-1 and TRBJ1-5, the full variable domain is SAVISQKPSRDICQRGTSLTIQCQVDSQVTMMFWYRQQPGQSLTLIATANQGSEATYESGFVIDKFPISRPNLTFSTLTVSNMSPEDSSIYLCSVEDGRGGNQPQHFGDGTRLSIL.

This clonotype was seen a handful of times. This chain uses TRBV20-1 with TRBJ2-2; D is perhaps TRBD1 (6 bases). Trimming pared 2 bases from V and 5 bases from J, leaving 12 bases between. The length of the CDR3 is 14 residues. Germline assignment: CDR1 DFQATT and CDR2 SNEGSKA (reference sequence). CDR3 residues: CSARLQGGTGELFF. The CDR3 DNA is TGCAGTGCTAGACTACAGGGTGGGACCGGGGAGCTGTTTTTT.

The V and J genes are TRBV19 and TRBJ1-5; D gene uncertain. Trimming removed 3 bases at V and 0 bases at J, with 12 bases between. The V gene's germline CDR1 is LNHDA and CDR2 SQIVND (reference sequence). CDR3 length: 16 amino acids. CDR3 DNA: TGTGCCAGTAGTATGGAACGCCCTCGTAGCAATCAGCCCCAGCATTTT. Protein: CASSMERPRSNQPQHF. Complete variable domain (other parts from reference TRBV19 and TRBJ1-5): DGGITQSPKYLFRKEGQNVTLSCEQNLNHDAMYWYRQDPGQGLRLIYYSQIVNDFQKGDIAEGYSVSREKKESFPLTVTSAQKNPTAFYLCASSMERPRSNQPQHFGDGTRLSIL.

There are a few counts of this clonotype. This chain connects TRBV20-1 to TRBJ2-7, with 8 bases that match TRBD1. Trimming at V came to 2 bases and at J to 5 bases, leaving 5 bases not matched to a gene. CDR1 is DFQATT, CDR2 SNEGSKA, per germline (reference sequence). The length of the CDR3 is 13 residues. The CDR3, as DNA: TGCAGTGCTAGACCCCCGACAGGGGACGAGCAGTACTTC. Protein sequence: CSARPPTGDEQYF.

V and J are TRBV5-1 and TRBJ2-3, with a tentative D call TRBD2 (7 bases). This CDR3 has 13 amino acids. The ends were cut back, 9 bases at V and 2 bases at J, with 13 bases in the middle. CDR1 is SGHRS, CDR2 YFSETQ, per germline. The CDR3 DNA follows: TGCGCCAAGTGGGGGGGGGCCACAGATACGCAGTATTTT. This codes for CAKWGGATDTQYF.

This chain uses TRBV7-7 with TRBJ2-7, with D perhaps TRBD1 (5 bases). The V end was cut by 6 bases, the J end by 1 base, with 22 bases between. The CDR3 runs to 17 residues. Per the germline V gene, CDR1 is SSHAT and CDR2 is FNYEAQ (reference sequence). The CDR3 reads CASSPTWGGHGSYEQYF. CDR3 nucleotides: TGTGCCAGCAGTCCGACTTGGGGCGGACATGGGTCCTACGAGCAGTACTTC.

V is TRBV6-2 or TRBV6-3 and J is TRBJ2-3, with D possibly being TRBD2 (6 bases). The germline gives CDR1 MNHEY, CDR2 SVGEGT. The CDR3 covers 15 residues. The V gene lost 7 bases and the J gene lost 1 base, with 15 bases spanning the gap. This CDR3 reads CASKRRASGTDTQYF. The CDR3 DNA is TGTGCCAGCAAAAGGAGGGCTAGCGGCACAGATACGCAGTATTTT.